Below are 23 T cell receptor beta chains sequenced from a single sample in a study of Ad26.COV2.S vaccination and SARS-CoV-2 variants. Treatment given: roughly 19 received Ad26.COV2.S at low or high dose, single or two shots; about five received placebo; per-sample allocation not given. The samples were gathered on day 63 after the first injection of vaccine or placebo. The repertoire was sequenced with immunoSEQ multiplex PCR; TCRdb's copy has only in-frame clones and lacks some. The sample yields around 400,000 clones, under 90% seen once. The sample in question was peripheral blood, obtained in a trial of Ad26.COV2.S vaccine versus placebo. The receptors derive from a person aged 18-60 years who received the Ad26.COV2.S COVID-19 vaccine or a placebo.

The chain employs TRBV6-2 or TRBV6-3 and TRBJ1-6; 8 bases match TRBD1. Per the germline V gene, CDR1 is MNHEY and CDR2 is SVGEGT. The CDR3 sequence is 17 residues long. V was clipped by 6 bases and J by 1 base; unmatched bases: 8. The CDR3 nucleotides are TGTGCCAGCAGCATCCGACAGGGGAAATCCTATAATTCACCCCTCCACTTT. It specifies CASSIRQGKSYNSPLHF.

The V and J genes are TRBV19 and TRBJ1-5; tentative D call: TRBD1 (6 bases). The V gene lost 3 bases and the J gene lost 9 bases, with 18 bases spanning the gap. Germline CDR1 LNHDA, CDR2 SQIVND (reference sequence). The CDR3 length is 15 residues. In DNA form, the CDR3 reads TGTGCCAGTAGTATCGGGTTGGACAGCAAGGGGCCCCAGCATTTT. Protein sequence: CASSIGLDSKGPQHF. Filled out from reference TRBV19 and TRBJ1-5, the complete variable domain reads DGGITQSPKYLFRKEGQNVTLSCEQNLNHDAMYWYRQDPGQGLRLIYYSQIVNDFQKGDIAEGYSVSREKKESFPLTVTSAQKNPTAFYLCASSIGLDSKGPQHFGDGTRLSIL.

This clone was found once. The V gene is TRBV7-9, the J gene TRBJ1-4, with D possibly matching TRBD1 (5 bases). Deletions cut 5 bases from V and 0 bases from J, with 13 bases between. The germline gives CDR1 SEHNR, CDR2 FQNEAQ (reference sequence). There are 16 residues in the CDR3. In DNA form, the CDR3 reads TGTGCCAGCAGCCCGGGGACTTTTGCAACTAATGAAAAACTGTTTTTT. This encodes CASSPGTFATNEKLFF.

The rearrangement links TRBV6-6 to TRBJ1-2; D is uncertain. CDR1 and CDR2 from the germline V gene are MNHNY and SVGAGI (reference sequence). The germline V and J ends were trimmed by 7 bases and 5 bases, with 8 bases remaining between them. The CDR3 contains 11 residues. The CDR3 DNA reads as TGTGCCAGCACCCGAAGGTATGGCTACACCTTC. Its translation: CASTRRYGYTF.

The J gene is TRBJ2-7, the V gene TRBV29-1; D is possibly TRBD1 (6 bases). The germline CDR1 and CDR2 sequences are SQVTM and ANQGSEA. Trimming cost V 6 bases and J 6 bases, with 24 bases left between them. The CDR3 extends over 15 amino acids. The CDR3 nucleotides read TGCAGCGTACCATTGACCGGCAGGGGAGCTGCCGAGCAGTACTTC. Amino acid sequence: CSVPLTGRGAAEQYF.

This sequence joins TRBV14 and TRBJ1-1; TRBD1 matches at 7 bases. Germline assignment: CDR1 SGHDN and CDR2 FVKESK. The CDR3 totals 14 residues. Germline trimming cut 4 bases from V and 1 base from J; bases unmatched to any gene: 3. The CDR3 loop is CASSPNRGNTEAFF. The DNA of the CDR3 is TGTGCCAGCAGCCCAAACAGGGGGAACACTGAAGCTTTCTTT. Variable domain in full (rest from reference TRBV14 and TRBJ1-1): EAGVTQFPSHSVIEKGQTVTLRCDPISGHDNLYWYRRVMGKEIKFLLHFVKESKQDESGMPNNRFLAERTGGTYSTLKVQPAELEDSGVYFCASSPNRGNTEAFFGQGTRLTVV.

The chain is built from TRBV10-1 and TRBJ2-3, with D uncertain. The CDR3 has 15 residues. Trimming removed 4 bases from V and 1 base from J, with 12 bases in between. CDR1 and CDR2 (germline): WNHNN, SYGVQD (reference sequence). DNA for the CDR3: TGCGCCAGCAGTGCTCAAACACCAGGCACAGATACGCAGTATTTT. It codes for CASSAQTPGTDTQYF.

The V gene is TRBV6-5, the J gene TRBJ1-2; 10 nucleotides align to TRBD1. Unmatched junction bases numbered 1, after V lost 5 bases and J lost 4 bases. The germline gives CDR1 MNHEY, CDR2 SVGAGI. The CDR3 extends over 13 amino acids. The CDR3 region has the DNA TGTGCCAGCAGTCGGACAGGGGGCTATGGCTACACCTTC. Translating it yields CASSRTGGYGYTF.

The chain carries TRBV12-5 and TRBJ1-1, with D hard to call. The CDR3 runs to 14 residues. The germline V and J ends were trimmed by 7 bases and 5 bases, with 17 bases remaining between them. The germline gives CDR1 LGHNT, CDR2 FRNRAP. In nucleotides, the CDR3 is TGTGCTAGTGCCCCGATTGTGGGTTCGACTGAAGCTTTCTTT. Encoded protein: CASAPIVGSTEAFF.

The genes are TRBV9 and TRBJ1-6; 7 nucleotides agree with TRBD1. The V segment lost 3 bases and the J segment 9 bases; nucleotides outside the gene matches: 15. This CDR3 comprises 17 residues. Germline CDR1 and CDR2: SGDLS and YYNGEE. CDR3 bases: TGTGCCAGCAGCGCGACAGGGCTGCTCTTCGAAGGTTCACCCCTCCACTTT. Protein product: CASSATGLLFEGSPLHF.

The CDR3 DNA reads TGTGCCAGCAGACTATCCCTGAGTGCGAGGAATGAAAAACTGTTTTTT. Its protein product is CASRLSLSARNEKLFF. This chain joins TRBV5-5 and TRBJ1-4; D remains ambiguous. Germline V gene lookup returns CDR1 SGHKS and CDR2 YYEKEE (reference sequence). This CDR3 region has 16 residues. The V and J ends lost 5 bases and 5 bases respectively, with 19 bases between them.

This chain uses TRBV19 with TRBJ1-5; no definite D call. The V gene's germline CDR1 is LNHDA and CDR2 SQIVND (reference sequence). V dropped 3 bases and J dropped 5 bases, with 5 bases sitting between them. This CDR3 spans 12 amino acids. CDR3: CASSIPDQPQHF. The CDR3 coding sequence is TGTGCCAGTAGTATCCCTGATCAGCCCCAGCATTTT.

Turning to this clone: Other DNA sequences in the sample encode the same CDR3. The J gene is TRBJ1-3, the V gene TRBV20-1; no firm D call. Germline V CDR1 and CDR2: DFQATT, SNEGSKA (reference sequence). CDR3 size: 11 residues. V lost 3 bases and J lost 4, with 4 bases in between. The CDR3 nucleotides read TGCAGTGCTAGGGTGGGAAACACCATATATTTT. It yields the protein CSARVGNTIYF.

The chain is built from TRBV5-1 and TRBJ2-3; the D call may be TRBD1 or TRBD2 (6 bases each). The CDR3 is 16 amino acids. The germline gives CDR1 SGHRS, CDR2 YFSETQ. Trimming cost V 3 bases and J 0 bases, with 14 bases left between them. In DNA form, the CDR3 reads TGCGCCAGCAGCTCCGGAGGGGGGCCTAGCACAGATACGCAGTATTTT. It yields the protein CASSSGGGPSTDTQYF.

This rearrangement joins TRBV11-2 to TRBJ2-3, with 11 bases matching TRBD2. CDR1 and CDR2 (germline): SGHAT, FQNNGV. With V trimmed by 5 bases and J by 4 bases, 5 bases remained unmatched. The CDR3 spans 15 residues. Here the CDR3 DNA reads TGTGCCAGCAGCGGGCTAGCGGGAGGACCAGATACGCAGTATTTT. This encodes CASSGLAGGPDTQYF. The complete variable domain, with remaining parts taken from reference TRBV11-2 and TRBJ2-3, reads EAGVAQSPRYKIIEKRQSVAFWCNPISGHATLYWYQQILGQGPKLLIQFQNNGVVDDSQLPKDRFSAERLKGVDSTLKIQPAKLEDSAVYLCASSGLAGGPDTQYFGPGTRLTVL.

V is TRBV19 and J is TRBJ1-1; D is perhaps TRBD1 (6 bases). CDR1 and CDR2 (germline): LNHDA, SQIVND (reference sequence). V shed 7 bases and J shed 5 bases, with 20 bases lying between them. The CDR3 runs 15 residues. DNA of the CDR3: TGTGCCAGTACCGAGATAGGGGGGGGCCTGACTGAAGCTTTCTTT. Its protein product is CASTEIGGGLTEAFF. Together with reference TRBV19 and TRBJ1-1, the CDR3 gives the full variable domain: DGGITQSPKYLFRKEGQNVTLSCEQNLNHDAMYWYRQDPGQGLRLIYYSQIVNDFQKGDIAEGYSVSREKKESFPLTVTSAQKNPTAFYLCASTEIGGGLTEAFFGQGTRLTVV.

This clone has just one count. The V call is TRBV11-3, the J call TRBJ1-6; D gene ambiguous. CDR1 is SGHNT and CDR2 is YENEEA in the germline V gene. V was cut by 2 bases and J by 8 bases, with 7 bases left in between. The CDR3 is made up of 13 amino acids. CDR3 amino acids: CASSLWPDSPLHF. The CDR3 coding sequence is TGTGCCAGCAGCTTATGGCCCGATTCACCCCTCCACTTT. Supplemented by reference TRBV11-3 and TRBJ1-6, the full variable domain reads EAGVVQSPRYKIIEKKQPVAFWCNPISGHNTLYWYLQNLGQGPELLIRYENEEAVDDSQLPKDRFSAERLKGVDSTLKIQPAELGDSAVYLCASSLWPDSPLHFGNGTRLTVT.

The table lists this clone with a few counts. The chain employs TRBV6-1 and TRBJ1-3; D gene unclear. The CDR3 runs 15 residues. Deletions cut 0 bases from V and 0 bases from J, with 6 bases between. CDR1 MNHNS and CDR2 SASEGT come from the germline V gene. The CDR3 loop is CASSEAPYSGNTIYF. Written as DNA, the CDR3 is TGTGCCAGCAGTGAAGCCCCCTACTCTGGAAACACCATATATTTT.

This chain connects TRBV2 to TRBJ2-1, with D perhaps matching TRBD2 (6 bases). Per the germline V gene, CDR1 is SNHLY and CDR2 is FYNNEI. V dropped 11 bases and J dropped 10 bases, with 21 bases sitting between them. This CDR3 spans 13 amino acids. The CDR3 is CAGRLGTEVEQFF. The CDR3 bases are TGTGCCGGACGACTAGGTACCGAAGTGGAGCAGTTCTTC.

The rearrangement uses TRBV24-1 and TRBJ2-3; 9 bases are shared with TRBD1. This CDR3 is built from 16 residues. Germline CDR1 reads KGHDR; CDR2 reads SFDVKD. The trim removed 3 bases at V and 6 bases at J, leaving 9 bases unmatched. CDR3 sequence reads: CATSDTGTGMGDTQYF. CDR3 nucleotide sequence: TGTGCCACCAGTGATACCGGGACAGGGATGGGCGATACGCAGTATTTT.

There are many counts of this clone. The chain employs TRBV20-1 and TRBJ2-3, with unresolved D. With 3 bases removed from V and 6 bases from J, the gap between germline ends came to 31 bases. From germline, CDR1 is DFQATT and CDR2 SNEGSKA (reference sequence). The CDR3 is 19 residues long. The CDR3 region has the DNA TGCAGTGCTAGTCAATCGAGGAGTAAACGCAACCCCCAGTGGGATACGCAGTATTTT. Translating gives CSASQSRSKRNPQWDTQYF.

This chain links TRBV2 with TRBJ2-3, with 7 nucleotides matching TRBD2. The CDR3 loop spans 18 amino acids. Germline CDR1 is SNHLY and CDR2 is FYNNEI. V lost 6 bases and J lost 4; bases outside the gene matches: 19. The CDR3 reads CASSPYLVGGGNADTQYF. CDR3 DNA: TGTGCCAGCAGCCCCTATCTAGTGGGGGGAGGGAACGCAGATACGCAGTATTTT.

As regards this clone: The sample carries other DNA sequences with the same CDR3. The rearrangement links TRBV14 to TRBJ1-2; D ambiguous. V was cut by 1 base and J by 5 bases, with 8 bases left in between. The CDR3 consists of 13 residues. Germline V gene lookup returns CDR1 SGHDN and CDR2 FVKESK. The CDR3 DNA follows: TGTGCCAGCAGCCAAGTCAGGAATTATGGCTACACCTTC. Its protein is CASSQVRNYGYTF.